One T cell receptor beta chain is described in this entry. Original data processing: Estimated nucleated cell counts came from reference gene primer amplification. Data came from immunoSEQ multiplex PCR; TCRdb stores just in-frame clones and leaves some out. Clone size and the V and J calls come from that table; the DNA yielded D and trimming. Among roughly 100,000 clones listed, approximately 91% were seen once. This sample is part of a study of blood T cell repertoires in COVID-19. Study summary: The United States, Italy and Spain provided the acute and convalescent COVID-19 samples. PBMCs, B-cell-depleted T cells, or T cells were the source of the cDNA or gDNA that made up the material.

The CDR3 spans 16 residues. V lost 2 bases and J 7 bases, leaving 15 bases between the germline ends. The germline V gene has CDR1 SEHNR and CDR2 FQNEAQ (reference sequence). Material for sequencing was peripheral blood. The source is a woman in her seventies with acute or convalescent COVID-19. The chain recombines TRBV7-9 with TRBJ1-6; perhaps TRBD1 as D (6 bases). CDR3 DNA sequence: TGTGCCAGCAGCTTATTCGGAACAGGGAGAAATTCACCCCTCCACTTT. Its protein product is CASSLFGTGRNSPLHF. Complete variable domain (other parts from reference TRBV7-9 and TRBJ1-6): DTGVSQNPRHKITKRGQNVTFRCDPISEHNRLYWYRQTLGQGPEFLTYFQNEAQLEKSRLLSDRFSAERPKGSFSTLEIQRTEQGDSAMYLCASSLFGTGRNSPLHFGNGTRLTVT.